This TCR beta chain was obtained from a study of response to subunit inactivated influenza vaccine. Study-level results: Every seasonal influenza vaccination brings in few new T cells, the authors suggested.

The CDR3 extends over 16 amino acids. This clonotype appeared a few times. The antigen remains undetermined. TCRdb redid the calling of the RT-PCR reads with MiXCR, one entry per CDR3 protein. The sample holds almost 600,000 distinct CDR3 sequences, 14% seen once. The source of this sequence is a man aged 45-60 years who received an inactivated influenza vaccine. The source material was PBMCs from blood, sampled 11 to 12 days after vaccination. The chain recombines TRBV21-1 with TRBJ1-4; the D segment call TRBD1 is taken from the table without a DNA check. TRBV21-1 is assigned pseudogene status. The chain's CDR3 is CASSKSPGPGAEKLFF. CDR3 nucleotides: TGTGCCAGCAGCAAATCTCCGGGTCCCGGCGCCGAAAAACTGTTTTTT.